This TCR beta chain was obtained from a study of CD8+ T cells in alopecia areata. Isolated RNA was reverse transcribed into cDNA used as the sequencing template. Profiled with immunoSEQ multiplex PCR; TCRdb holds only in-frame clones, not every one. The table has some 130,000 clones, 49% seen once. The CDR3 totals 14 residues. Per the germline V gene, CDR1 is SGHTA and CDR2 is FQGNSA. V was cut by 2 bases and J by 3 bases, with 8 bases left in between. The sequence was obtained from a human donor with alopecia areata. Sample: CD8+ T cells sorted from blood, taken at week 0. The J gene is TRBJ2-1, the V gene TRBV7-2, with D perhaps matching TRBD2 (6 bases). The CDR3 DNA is TGTGCCAGCAGCTTATTGGAGGGCTACAATGAGCAGTTCTTC. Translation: CASSLLEGYNEQFF.